A selection of T cell receptor beta chains follows, all from one sample in a study of shared clonotypes between healthy human individuals. Produced via immunoSEQ multiplex PCR; TCRdb's table is partial and in-frame only. This table has some 2,500,000 clones, 80% to 95% appearing once. Specimen: naive CD4+ T cells from PBMCs. All receptors derive from a man between 18 and 29 years old in good health. Some clones in this sample may be carry-over from other donors' samples. Both conserved end residues are part of each CDR3. A D gene is named only where the DNA matches it firmly. Clone size is given for some rows only: seen once, a few or many times, or a class if the clone is expanded.

V: TRBV11-2
J: TRBJ2-7
size: .
D: .
DNA: TGTGCCAGAAAAAGGGGGGAGAAAGGGACGGGGACCTACGAGCAGTACTTC
CDR3: CARKRGEKGTGTYEQYF

V: TRBV28
J: TRBJ1-2
size: .
D: .
DNA: TGTGCCAGCAGTATAGGGGGGGCGAATGCTAACTATGGCTACACCTTC
CDR3: CASSIGGANANYGYTF

V: TRBV7-2
J: TRBJ2-4
size: .
D: .
DNA: TGTGCCAGCAGCTTACTAGGGGGTCTTGTCAAAAACATTCAGTACTTC
CDR3: CASSLLGGLVKNIQYF

V: TRBV11-1
J: TRBJ2-7
size: .
D: TRBD1
DNA: TGTGCCAGCAGCCGACAGGGTCATGGGGAGCAGTACTTC
CDR3: CASSRQGHGEQYF

V: TRBV29-1
J: TRBJ1-1
size: .
D: TRBD1
DNA: TGCAGCGCCCGACAGGGGGAGACTGAAGCTTTCTTT
CDR3: CSARQGETEAFF

V: TRBV7-9
J: TRBJ2-4
size: .
D: .
DNA: TGTGCCAGCAGCATTGGAGTCTGGGGGGCTCTCTTACTAAACATTCAGTACTTC
CDR3: CASSIGVWGALLLNIQYF

V: TRBV5-1
J: TRBJ1-2
size: .
D: .
DNA: TGCGCCAGCACCCCGACAGATGGCGGGAACTATGGCTACACCTTC
CDR3: CASTPTDGGNYGYTF

V: TRBV18
J: TRBJ2-7
size: .
D: TRBD2
DNA: TGTGCCAGCTCAATAAGGACTAGCGGGGTTGTCTACGAGCAGTACTTC
CDR3: CASSIRTSGVVYEQYF

V: TRBV6-6
J: TRBJ1-1
size: .
D: .
DNA: TGTGCCAGCAGTTCCCGACAGGCGAACACTGAAGCTTTCTTT
CDR3: CASSSRQANTEAFF

V: TRBV25-1
J: TRBJ2-1
size: .
D: .
DNA: TGTGCCAGCAACCCCGAGGGGGTTGAGCAGTTCTTC
CDR3: CASNPEGVEQFF

V: TRBV27
J: TRBJ1-5
size: .
D: .
DNA: TGTGCCAGCAGTTTATCACGGATCCCCAATCAGCCCCAGCATTTT
CDR3: CASSLSRIPNQPQHF

V: TRBV29-1
J: TRBJ1-3
size: .
D: .
DNA: TGCAGCGCTAGACAGGACTCCAGCTCTGGAAACACCATATATTTT
CDR3: CSARQDSSSGNTIYF

V: TRBV5-8
J: TRBJ2-3
size: .
D: .
DNA: TGTGCCAGCAGCGCAACCGATTCTTATACGCAGTATTTT
CDR3: CASSATDSYTQYF

V: TRBV2
J: TRBJ2-3
size: .
D: TRBD2
DNA: TGTGCCAGCAGCGGGCCGGGACTAGCCTCTGGTACGCAGTATTTT
CDR3: CASSGPGLASGTQYF

V: TRBV28
J: TRBJ2-7
size: .
D: TRBD1
DNA: TGTGCCACCGGGGACAGGGGGCCCCACGAGCAGTACTTC
CDR3: CATGDRGPHEQYF

V: TRBV7-3
J: TRBJ2-7
size: once
D: TRBD2
DNA: TGTGCCAGCAGCTCTGGGACTAGCGGAGGCGAGCAGTACTTC
CDR3: CASSSGTSGGEQYF

V: TRBV11-2
J: TRBJ2-3
size: .
D: TRBD2
DNA: TGTGCCAGCAGCTCACTCAGGACTAGCGGTTCCACAGATACGCAGTATTTT
CDR3: CASSSLRTSGSTDTQYF

V: TRBV5-1
J: TRBJ2-7
size: .
D: TRBD1
DNA: TGCGCCAGCAGCTTGGCCGTCATCGGACAGGGCTACGAGCAGTACTTC
CDR3: CASSLAVIGQGYEQYF

V: TRBV7-2
J: TRBJ1-4
size: .
D: TRBD1
DNA: TGTGCCAGCAGCTGGACAGGGGAGGCAGAAAAACTGTTTTTT
CDR3: CASSWTGEAEKLFF

V: TRBV4-2
J: TRBJ1-5
size: .
D: .
DNA: TGTGCCAGCAGCCAAGATTCGACAAGAATTAATCAGCCCCAGCATTTT
CDR3: CASSQDSTRINQPQHF

V: TRBV6-1
J: TRBJ2-1
size: once
D: TRBD2
DNA: TGTGCCAGCCCCTCGGGCGGGAGCTCCTACAATGAGCAGTTCTTC
CDR3: CASPSGGSSYNEQFF

V: TRBV27
J: TRBJ2-7
size: .
D: TRBD2
DNA: TGTGCCAGCAGTTTCATAGGGCGGGAGGGCCCAGACGAGCAGTACTTC
CDR3: CASSFIGREGPDEQYF

V: TRBV7-2
J: TRBJ2-7
size: once
D: .
DNA: TGTGCCAGCAGCTTACAAGCGGTCTCCTACGAGCAGTACTTC
CDR3: CASSLQAVSYEQYF

V: TRBV28
J: TRBJ1-6
size: .
D: TRBD1
DNA: TGTGCCAGCCGAGACAGGGGCAATTCACCCCTCCACTTT
CDR3: CASRDRGNSPLHF

V: TRBV28
J: TRBJ2-3
size: .
D: .
DNA: TGTGCCAGCAGGGCCCGTAGGGCAGGGGGGACAGATACGCAGTATTTT
CDR3: CASRARRAGGTDTQYF

V: TRBV4-1
J: TRBJ1-2
size: .
D: TRBD1
DNA: TGCGCCAGCAGCCCCACAGGGGCCGTCTATGGCTACACCTTC
CDR3: CASSPTGAVYGYTF

V: TRBV7-2
J: TRBJ2-3
size: .
D: .
DNA: TGTGCCAGCAGCCCAAGTCCCTGGGATACGCAGTATTTT
CDR3: CASSPSPWDTQYF

V: TRBV28
J: TRBJ1-5
size: .
D: .
DNA: TGTGCCAGCAATTCCCCAGGGCTAAATCAGCCCCAGCATTTT
CDR3: CASNSPGLNQPQHF

V: TRBV6-1
J: TRBJ2-7
size: .
D: .
DNA: TGTGCCAGCAAGTGGGGGACTTACTACGAGCAGTACTTC
CDR3: CASKWGTYYEQYF

V: TRBV5-1
J: TRBJ1-6
size: .
D: .
DNA: TGCGCCAGCAGCTTTCAGGGTGGTTCACCCCTCCACTTT
CDR3: CASSFQGGSPLHF

V: TRBV27
J: TRBJ2-5
size: .
D: TRBD2
DNA: TGTGCCAGCAGGGGGACTAGCTTTTCACAAGAGACCCAGTACTTC
CDR3: CASRGTSFSQETQYF

V: TRBV19
J: TRBJ1-3
size: few
D: TRBD1
DNA: TGTGCCAGTAACGCCGGGACAGGGGGTCGGAACACCATATATTTT
CDR3: CASNAGTGGRNTIYF

V: TRBV29-1
J: TRBJ1-5
size: .
D: .
DNA: TGCAGCGTCGTAGCGGAGGCCGGCGGAGGGCCCCAGCATTTT
CDR3: CSVVAEAGGGPQHF

V: TRBV5-4
J: TRBJ2-7
size: .
D: TRBD2
DNA: TGTGCCAGCAGCCCGGGGGGTAGCGGTCCCTACGAGCAGTACTTC
CDR3: CASSPGGSGPYEQYF

V: TRBV5-1
J: TRBJ1-1
size: .
D: TRBD1
DNA: TGCGCCAGCATGCTTACAGGGGTAAACACTGAAGCTTTCTTT
CDR3: CASMLTGVNTEAFF

V: TRBV4-1
J: TRBJ2-7
size: .
D: .
DNA: TGCGCCAGCAGCCAAGCAGGTAGCCTCTACGAGCAGTACTTC
CDR3: CASSQAGSLYEQYF

V: TRBV7-2
J: TRBJ1-2
size: .
D: .
DNA: TGTGCCAGCAGCTCGCTCAGGGGACGGCCTAGGAACTATGGCTACACCTTC
CDR3: CASSSLRGRPRNYGYTF

V: TRBV19
J: TRBJ1-4
size: .
D: .
DNA: TGTGCCAGTAGTGAACCGTGGGGTAATGAAAAACTGTTTTTT
CDR3: CASSEPWGNEKLFF

V: TRBV5-4
J: TRBJ2-5
size: .
D: TRBD1
DNA: TGTGCCAGCAGCCCGACTCAAAGGACAGGACAAGAGACCCAGTACTTC
CDR3: CASSPTQRTGQETQYF

V: TRBV29-1
J: TRBJ2-5
size: .
D: TRBD1
DNA: TGCAGCGCCCAACCGACAGGGCGCCAAGAGACCCAGTACTTC
CDR3: CSAQPTGRQETQYF

V: TRBV11-1
J: TRBJ2-1
size: .
D: TRBD1
DNA: TGTGCCAGCAGCCAGGGACAGAGCCCCTACAATGAGCAGTTCTTC
CDR3: CASSQGQSPYNEQFF

V: TRBV15
J: TRBJ2-5
size: .
D: TRBD1
DNA: TGTGCCACAAGACAGGGCAGCCAAGGGGAGACCCAGTACTTC
CDR3: CATRQGSQGETQYF

V: TRBV25-1
J: TRBJ2-7
size: .
D: TRBD2
DNA: TGTGCCAGCAGAATGCCGGGGGGAGCCTACGAGCAGTACTTC
CDR3: CASRMPGGAYEQYF

V: TRBV6-5
J: TRBJ1-6
size: .
D: .
DNA: TGTGCCAGCAGTTACTCGACCCTGAGAAATTCACCCCTCCACTTT
CDR3: CASSYSTLRNSPLHF

V: TRBV7-2
J: TRBJ2-7
size: .
D: .
DNA: TGTGCCAGCAGCTGGGGGGTGGTAGTGACCTACGAGCAGTACTTC
CDR3: CASSWGVVVTYEQYF

V: TRBV28
J: TRBJ2-3
size: once
D: TRBD2
DNA: TGTGCCAGCAGCCCGCGAGCGGGGGAGGTAGATACGCAGTATTTT
CDR3: CASSPRAGEVDTQYF

V: TRBV7-2
J: TRBJ1-2
size: .
D: .
DNA: TGTGCCAGCAGCGGCGGGTCGGGCGACAACTATGGCTACACCTTC
CDR3: CASSGGSGDNYGYTF

V: TRBV5-1
J: TRBJ2-1
size: once
D: .
DNA: TGCGCCAGCAGCTTAATGGGCAATGAGCAGTTCTTC
CDR3: CASSLMGNEQFF

V: TRBV7-2
J: TRBJ2-3
size: .
D: .
DNA: TGTGCCAGCAGCTTAGCTCCCGGGCCCTCCACAGATACGCAGTATTTT
CDR3: CASSLAPGPSTDTQYF

V: TRBV2
J: TRBJ2-7
size: .
D: .
DNA: TGTGCCAGCAACCAGGGTGCCTACGAGCAGTACTTC
CDR3: CASNQGAYEQYF

V: TRBV11-3
J: TRBJ2-3
size: .
D: TRBD1
DNA: TGTGCCAGCAGCTCAGGGGGTAGCACAGATACGCAGTATTTT
CDR3: CASSSGGSTDTQYF

V: TRBV19
J: TRBJ2-7
size: .
D: TRBD2
DNA: TGTGCCAGTAGTTACCAAGCGGGAGGGACCTACGAGCAGTACTTC
CDR3: CASSYQAGGTYEQYF

V: TRBV6-5
J: TRBJ2-7
size: .
D: TRBD2
DNA: TGTGCCAGCAGTAAAACTAGCGGGAGTCATTACGAGCAGTACTTC
CDR3: CASSKTSGSHYEQYF

V: TRBV7-9
J: TRBJ2-1
size: .
D: .
DNA: TGTGCCAGCAGACAAAGCGGAAATTCCAATGAGCAGTTCTTC
CDR3: CASRQSGNSNEQFF

V: TRBV5-4
J: TRBJ2-5
size: once
D: .
DNA: TGTGCCAGCAGCCCGGACACCCAAGAGACCCAGTACTTC
CDR3: CASSPDTQETQYF